This T cell receptor (beta chain) was retrieved from a study of blood T cell repertoires in COVID-19. In the study overall: Both acute and convalescent COVID-19 samples were obtained from the United States, Italy and Spain. The analysed material was cDNA or gDNA that came from T cells, B-cell-depleted T cells, or PBMCs.

Authors' data handling: Reference gene primers were amplified, and this amplification served to estimate nucleated cell counts. Using immunoSEQ multiplex PCR, the repertoire was profiled, and TCRdb retains in-frame clones only, with some absent. The D gene and trimming were derived from the DNA, and the V and J assignments and clone size from that table. In the table there are roughly 100,000 clones, approximately 84% of which are singletons. This receptor was obtained from a man aged 60 to 69 with acute or convalescent COVID-19. The material sequenced was peripheral blood.

For the CDR3, the DNA is TGTGCCAGCAGCTTCTCCAGCCAAGAGACCCAGTACTTC. Its translation: CASSFSSQETQYF. This chain links TRBV5-4 with TRBJ2-5; D call uncertain. CDR3 length: 13 amino acids. Germline lookup yields CDR1 SGHNT and CDR2 YYREEE (reference sequence). Trimming left V 2 bases short and J 1 base short, with 6 bases between.